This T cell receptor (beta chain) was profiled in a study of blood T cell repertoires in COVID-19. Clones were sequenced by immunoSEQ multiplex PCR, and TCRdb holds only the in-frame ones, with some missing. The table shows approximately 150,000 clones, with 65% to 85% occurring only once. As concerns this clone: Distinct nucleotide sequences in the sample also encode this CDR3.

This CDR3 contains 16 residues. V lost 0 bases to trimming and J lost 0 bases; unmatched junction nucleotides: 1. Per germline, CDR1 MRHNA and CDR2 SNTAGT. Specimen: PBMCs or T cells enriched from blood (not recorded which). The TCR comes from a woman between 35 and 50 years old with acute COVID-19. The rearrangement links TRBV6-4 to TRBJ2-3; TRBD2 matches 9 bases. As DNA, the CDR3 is TGTGCCAGCAGTGACTCGGCGGGAGGGAGCACAGATACGCAGTATTTT. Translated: CASSDSAGGSTDTQYF.